The present T cell receptor beta chain was sequenced within a study of metastatic and nonmetastatic thyroid tumors. Turning to the study itself: Malignant and benign thyroid patients had repertoires compared in peripheral blood and tumor or nodule tissue. Regarding the study as a whole: It was reported that TCR beta diversity was significantly higher in malignant thyroid tumors than benign nodules, in blood and tumor.

Thyroid surgery took place with no prior treatment in any patient. This clone was observed many times. As yet, its antigen is unknown. In the authors' methods: A classifier of distant metastasis in papillary thyroid cancer was built from CDR3 differences (across clinicopathological groups). TCRdb re-clonotyped the PCR reads via MiXCR. TCRdb, rather than the study authors, made the V and J calls. The table lists approximately 86,000 clones, 12% of them singletons. Germline V gene data show CDR1 as SGHRS and CDR2 as YFSETQ. The CDR3 is 17 residues long. V was clipped by 3 bases and J by 7 bases; unmatched bases: 7.

The clonotype originates from a female donor with papillary thyroid cancer or a benign thyroid nodule (not recorded which). Some clones in this sample may be carry-over from other donors' samples. The specimen sequenced was tumor tissue. The chain recombines TRBV5-1 with TRBJ2-1, with TRBD2 matching 16 bases. The CDR3 DNA follows: TGCGCCAGCAGCTCGGGACTAGCGGGAGGGCCACCGAATGAGCAGTTCTTC. Translation gives CASSSGLAGGPPNEQFF. The full variable domain, its missing parts supplied by reference TRBV5-1 and TRBJ2-1, is KAGVTQTPRYLIKTRGQQVTLSCSPISGHRSVSWYQQTPGQGLQFLFEYFSETQRNKGNFPGRFSGRQFSNSRSEMNVSTLELGDSALYLCASSSGLAGGPPNEQFFGPGTRLTVL.